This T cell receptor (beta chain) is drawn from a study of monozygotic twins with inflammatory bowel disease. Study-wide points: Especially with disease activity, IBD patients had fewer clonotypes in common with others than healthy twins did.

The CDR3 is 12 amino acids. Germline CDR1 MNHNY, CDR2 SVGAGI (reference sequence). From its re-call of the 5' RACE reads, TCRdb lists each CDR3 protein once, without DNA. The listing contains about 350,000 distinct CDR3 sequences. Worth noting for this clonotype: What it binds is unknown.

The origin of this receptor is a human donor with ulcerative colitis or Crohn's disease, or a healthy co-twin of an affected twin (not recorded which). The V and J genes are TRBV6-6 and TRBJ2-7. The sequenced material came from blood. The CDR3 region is CASSYSDYEQYF.